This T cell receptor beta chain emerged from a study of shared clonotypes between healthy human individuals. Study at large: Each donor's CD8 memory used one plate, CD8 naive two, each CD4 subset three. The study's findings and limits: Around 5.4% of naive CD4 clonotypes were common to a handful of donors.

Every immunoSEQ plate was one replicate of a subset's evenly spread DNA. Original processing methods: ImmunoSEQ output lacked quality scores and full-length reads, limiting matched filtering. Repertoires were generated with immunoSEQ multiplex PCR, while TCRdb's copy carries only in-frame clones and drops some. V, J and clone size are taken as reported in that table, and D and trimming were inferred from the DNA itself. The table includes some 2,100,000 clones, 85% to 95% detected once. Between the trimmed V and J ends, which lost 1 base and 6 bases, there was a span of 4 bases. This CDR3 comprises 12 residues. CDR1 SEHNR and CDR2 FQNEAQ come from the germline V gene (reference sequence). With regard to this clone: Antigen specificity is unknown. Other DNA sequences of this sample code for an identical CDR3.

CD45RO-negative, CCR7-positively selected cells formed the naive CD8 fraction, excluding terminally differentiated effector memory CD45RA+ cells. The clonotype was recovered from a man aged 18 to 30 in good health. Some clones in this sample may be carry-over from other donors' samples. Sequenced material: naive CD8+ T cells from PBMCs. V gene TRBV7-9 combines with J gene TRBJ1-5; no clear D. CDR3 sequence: CASSLEGQPQHF. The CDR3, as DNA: TGTGCCAGCAGCTTAGAAGGTCAGCCCCAGCATTTT.